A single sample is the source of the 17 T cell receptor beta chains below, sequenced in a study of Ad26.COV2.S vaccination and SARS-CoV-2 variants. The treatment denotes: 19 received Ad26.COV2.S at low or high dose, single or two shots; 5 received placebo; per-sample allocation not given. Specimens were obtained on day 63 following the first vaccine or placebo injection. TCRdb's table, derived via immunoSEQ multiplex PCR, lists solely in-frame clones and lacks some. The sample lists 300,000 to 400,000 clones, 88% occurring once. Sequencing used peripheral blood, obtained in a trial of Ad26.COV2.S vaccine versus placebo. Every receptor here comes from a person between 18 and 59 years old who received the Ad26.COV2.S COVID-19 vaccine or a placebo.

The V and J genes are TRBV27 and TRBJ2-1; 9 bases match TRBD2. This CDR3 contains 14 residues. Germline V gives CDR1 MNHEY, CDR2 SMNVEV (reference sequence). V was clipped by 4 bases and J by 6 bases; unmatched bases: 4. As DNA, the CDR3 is TGTGCCAGCAGTTCCCTAGCGGGACCCAATGAGCAGTTCTTC. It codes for CASSSLAGPNEQFF.

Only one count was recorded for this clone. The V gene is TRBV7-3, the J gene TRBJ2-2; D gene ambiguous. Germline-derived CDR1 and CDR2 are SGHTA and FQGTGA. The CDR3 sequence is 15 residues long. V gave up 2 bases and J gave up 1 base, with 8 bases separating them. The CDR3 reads CASSLWPGNTGELFF. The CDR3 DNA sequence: TGTGCCAGCAGCTTATGGCCAGGGAACACCGGGGAGCTGTTTTTT.

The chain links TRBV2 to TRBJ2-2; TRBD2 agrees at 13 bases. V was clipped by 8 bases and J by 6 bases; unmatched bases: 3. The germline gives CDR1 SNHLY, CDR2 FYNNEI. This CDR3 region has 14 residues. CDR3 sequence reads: CASSGLAGSGELFF. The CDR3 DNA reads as TGTGCCAGCTCGGGACTAGCGGGATCCGGGGAGCTGTTTTTT.

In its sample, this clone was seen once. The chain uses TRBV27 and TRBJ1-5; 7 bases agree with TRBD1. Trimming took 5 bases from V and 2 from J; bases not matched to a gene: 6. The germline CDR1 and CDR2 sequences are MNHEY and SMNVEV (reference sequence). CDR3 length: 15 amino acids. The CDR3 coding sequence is TGTGCCAGCAGTCTACAGGGGCCCCGCAATCAGCCCCAGCATTTT. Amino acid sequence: CASSLQGPRNQPQHF.

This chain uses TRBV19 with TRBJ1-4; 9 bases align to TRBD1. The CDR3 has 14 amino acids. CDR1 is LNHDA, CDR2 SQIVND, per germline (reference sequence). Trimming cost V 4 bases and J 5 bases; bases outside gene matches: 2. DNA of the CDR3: TGTGCCAGTAGTAGGGACAGGGCGAATGAAAAACTGTTTTTT. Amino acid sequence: CASSRDRANEKLFF.

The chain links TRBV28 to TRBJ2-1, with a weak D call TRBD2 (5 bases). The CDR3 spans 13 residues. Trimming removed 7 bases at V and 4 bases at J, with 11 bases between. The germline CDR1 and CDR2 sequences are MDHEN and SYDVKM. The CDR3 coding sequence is TGTGCCAGCAAGGAGACGGGATACAATGAGCAGTTCTTC. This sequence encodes CASKETGYNEQFF.

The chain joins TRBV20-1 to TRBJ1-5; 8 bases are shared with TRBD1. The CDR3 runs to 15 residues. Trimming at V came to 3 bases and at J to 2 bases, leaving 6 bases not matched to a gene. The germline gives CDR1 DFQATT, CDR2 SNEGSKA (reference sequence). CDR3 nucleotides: TGCAGTGCTAGTTCAGGGGGCGGTGGCAATCAGCCCCAGCATTTT. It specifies CSASSGGGGNQPQHF.

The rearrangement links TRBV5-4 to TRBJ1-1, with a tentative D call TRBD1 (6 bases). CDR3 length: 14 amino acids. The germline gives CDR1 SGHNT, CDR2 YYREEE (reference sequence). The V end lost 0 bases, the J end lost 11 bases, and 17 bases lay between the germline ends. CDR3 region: CASSLDTKGVGAFF. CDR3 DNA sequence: TGTGCCAGCAGCTTGGACACGAAGGGGGTCGGGGCTTTCTTT.

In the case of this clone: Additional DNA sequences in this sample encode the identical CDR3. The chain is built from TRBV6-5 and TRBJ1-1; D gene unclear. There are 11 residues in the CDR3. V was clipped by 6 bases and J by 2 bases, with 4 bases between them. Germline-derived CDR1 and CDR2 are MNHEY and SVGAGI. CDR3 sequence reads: CASRGNTEAFF. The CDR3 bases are TGTGCCAGCAGGGGCAACACTGAAGCTTTCTTT.

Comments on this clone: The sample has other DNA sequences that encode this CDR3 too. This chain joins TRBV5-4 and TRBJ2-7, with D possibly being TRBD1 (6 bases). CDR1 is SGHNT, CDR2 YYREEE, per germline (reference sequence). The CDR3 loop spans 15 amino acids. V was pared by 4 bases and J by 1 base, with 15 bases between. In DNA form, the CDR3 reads TGTGCCAGCAGCGCCGGGACATCTGGATCCTACGAGCAGTACTTC. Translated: CASSAGTSGSYEQYF.

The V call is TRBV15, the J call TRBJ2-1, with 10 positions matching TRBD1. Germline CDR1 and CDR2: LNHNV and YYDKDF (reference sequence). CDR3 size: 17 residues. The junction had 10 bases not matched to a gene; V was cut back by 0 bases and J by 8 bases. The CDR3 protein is CATSRDAPGQGRDEQFF. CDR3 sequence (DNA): TGTGCCACCAGCAGAGATGCCCCGGGACAGGGGAGAGATGAGCAGTTCTTC.

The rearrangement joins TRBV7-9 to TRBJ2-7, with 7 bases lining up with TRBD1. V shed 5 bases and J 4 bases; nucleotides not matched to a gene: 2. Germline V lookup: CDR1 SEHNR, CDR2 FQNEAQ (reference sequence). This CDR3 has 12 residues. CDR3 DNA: TGTGCCAGCAGCCCGGACAGGTACGAGCAGTACTTC. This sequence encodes CASSPDRYEQYF.

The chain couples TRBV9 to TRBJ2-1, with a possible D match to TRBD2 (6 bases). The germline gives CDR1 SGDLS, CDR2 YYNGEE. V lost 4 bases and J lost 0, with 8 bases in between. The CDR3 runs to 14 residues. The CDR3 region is CASSPGGSYNEQFF. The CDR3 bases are TGTGCCAGCAGCCCCGGGGGCTCCTACAATGAGCAGTTCTTC.

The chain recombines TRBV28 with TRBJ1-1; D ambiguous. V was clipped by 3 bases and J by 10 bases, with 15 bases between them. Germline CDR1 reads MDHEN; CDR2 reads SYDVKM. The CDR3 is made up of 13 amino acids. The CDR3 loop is CASSFGRDRGAFF. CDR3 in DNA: TGTGCCAGCAGTTTTGGAAGGGATCGAGGAGCTTTCTTT. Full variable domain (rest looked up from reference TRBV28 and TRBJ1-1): DVKVTQSSRYLVKRTGEKVFLECVQDMDHENMFWYRQDPGLGLRLIYFSYDVKMKEKGDIPEGYSVSREKKERFSLILESASTNQTSMYLCASSFGRDRGAFFGQGTRLTVV.

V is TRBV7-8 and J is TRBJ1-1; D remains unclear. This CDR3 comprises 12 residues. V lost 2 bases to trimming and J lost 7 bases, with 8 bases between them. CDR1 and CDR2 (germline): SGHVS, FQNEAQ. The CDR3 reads CASSLLGFEAFF. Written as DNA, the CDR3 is TGTGCCAGCAGCTTATTAGGGTTTGAAGCTTTCTTT. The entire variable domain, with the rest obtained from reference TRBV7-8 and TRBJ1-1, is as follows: GAGVSQSPRYKVAKRGQDVALRCDPISGHVSLFWYQQALGQGPEFLTYFQNEAQLDKSGLPSDRFFAERPEGSVSTLKIQRTQQEDSAVYLCASSLLGFEAFFGQGTRLTVV.

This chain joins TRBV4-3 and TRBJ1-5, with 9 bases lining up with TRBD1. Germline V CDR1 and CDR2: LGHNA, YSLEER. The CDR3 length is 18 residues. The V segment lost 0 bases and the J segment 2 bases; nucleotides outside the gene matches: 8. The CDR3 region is CASSQDGTGFRGNQPQHF. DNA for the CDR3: TGCGCCAGCAGCCAAGATGGGACAGGGTTTCGGGGCAATCAGCCCCAGCATTTT.

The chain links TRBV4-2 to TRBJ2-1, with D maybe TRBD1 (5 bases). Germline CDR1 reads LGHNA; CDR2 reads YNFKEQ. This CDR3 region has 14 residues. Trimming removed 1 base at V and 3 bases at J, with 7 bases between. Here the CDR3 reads CASSQGQIYNEQFF. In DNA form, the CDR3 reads TGTGCCAGCAGCCAAGGACAGATCTACAATGAGCAGTTCTTC.